The rows below give T cell receptor beta chains drawn from one sample of a study of Ad26.COV2.S vaccination and SARS-CoV-2 variants. Produced via immunoSEQ multiplex PCR; TCRdb's table is partial and in-frame only. The table has under 250,000 clones, 87% seen once; the top ten hold approximately 3%. The sample was peripheral blood, taken in a trial of Ad26.COV2.S vaccine versus placebo. These receptors were obtained from a person between 18 and 65 years old who received the Ad26.COV2.S COVID-19 vaccine or a placebo. Each CDR3 is given with its conserved first and last residue. Fields, in order: J gene, D gene, V gene, clone size, CDR3 DNA, CDR3 protein. D genes are given only for firm matches. Some rows mark clone size as missing; the rest say once, few, many or name a class of expanded clone.

J gene: TRBJ2-3
D gene: NA
V gene: TRBV4-1
clone size: NA
CDR3 DNA: TGCGCCAGCAGCCAAGATCTCAGTAGAAGGACGTCAGATACGCAGTATTTT
CDR3 protein: CASSQDLSRRTSDTQYF

J gene: TRBJ2-5
D gene: TRBD2
V gene: TRBV3-1/TRBV3-2
clone size: NA
CDR3 DNA: TGTGCCAGCAGCCCCCTCGAGAGCGGGGCCGGCGCGGAGACCCAGTACTTC
CDR3 protein: CASSPLESGAGAETQYF

J gene: TRBJ2-2
D gene: NA
V gene: TRBV7-2
clone size: NA
CDR3 DNA: TGTGCCAGCAGCTTGGCGGGTAGGGGGGAGCTGTTTTTT
CDR3 protein: CASSLAGRGELFF

J gene: TRBJ2-1
D gene: TRBD2
V gene: TRBV10-2
clone size: NA
CDR3 DNA: TGCGCCAGCAGTGAGTCGGCGGGGGGGCGCTACAATGAGCAGTTCTTC
CDR3 protein: CASSESAGGRYNEQFF

J gene: TRBJ2-5
D gene: NA
V gene: TRBV7-2
clone size: NA
CDR3 DNA: TGTGCCAGCAGCTTAGCAACAGGGCCCCAAGAGACCCAGTACTTC
CDR3 protein: CASSLATGPQETQYF

J gene: TRBJ1-2
D gene: TRBD1
V gene: TRBV5-4
clone size: NA
CDR3 DNA: TGTGCCAGCAGCCCAGGACAGGCAACGAGATATGGCTACACCTTC
CDR3 protein: CASSPGQATRYGYTF

J gene: TRBJ2-7
D gene: NA
V gene: TRBV2
clone size: NA
CDR3 DNA: TGTGCCAGCAGTTTGCCGGGACCGAGCTACGAGCAGTACTTC
CDR3 protein: CASSLPGPSYEQYF

J gene: TRBJ1-1
D gene: NA
V gene: TRBV30
clone size: once
CDR3 DNA: TGTGCCTGGAGTGTACTGAACACTGAAGCTTTCTTT
CDR3 protein: CAWSVLNTEAFF

J gene: TRBJ2-3
D gene: NA
V gene: TRBV29-1
clone size: NA
CDR3 DNA: TGCAGCGTTCAAGATATTAGCACAGATACGCAGTATTTT
CDR3 protein: CSVQDISTDTQYF

J gene: TRBJ2-1
D gene: NA
V gene: TRBV29-1
clone size: once
CDR3 DNA: TGCAGCGTTGAAGATCGGGATCAGTCGTTCGATGAGCAGTTCTTC
CDR3 protein: CSVEDRDQSFDEQFF

J gene: TRBJ2-1
D gene: NA
V gene: TRBV2
clone size: NA
CDR3 DNA: TGTGCCAGCAGTGAAGAGGGGCTTTCCTACAATGAGCAGTTCTTC
CDR3 protein: CASSEEGLSYNEQFF

J gene: TRBJ2-2
D gene: NA
V gene: TRBV7-7
clone size: NA
CDR3 DNA: TGTGCTAGCAGTCTTAGCTCCCTGAACACCGGGGAGCTGTTTTTT
CDR3 protein: CASSLSSLNTGELFF

J gene: TRBJ1-1
D gene: NA
V gene: TRBV6-2/TRBV6-3
clone size: once
CDR3 DNA: TGTGCCAGCAGTTACCCGGGGTTGAGCACTGAAGCTTTCTTT
CDR3 protein: CASSYPGLSTEAFF

J gene: TRBJ1-5
D gene: NA
V gene: TRBV6-6
clone size: NA
CDR3 DNA: TGTGCCAGCACAGAAGGGGGGAGCAATCAGCCCCAGCATTTT
CDR3 protein: CASTEGGSNQPQHF

J gene: TRBJ1-4
D gene: TRBD1
V gene: TRBV4-3
clone size: NA
CDR3 DNA: TGCGCCAGCAGCCGCGGGACAGGGGATAATGAAAAACTGTTTTTT
CDR3 protein: CASSRGTGDNEKLFF

J gene: TRBJ2-7
D gene: NA
V gene: TRBV11-2
clone size: NA
CDR3 DNA: TGTGCCAGCAGCTTAGTTGGGGGACAAGGGGAGCAGTACTTC
CDR3 protein: CASSLVGGQGEQYF

J gene: TRBJ2-3
D gene: NA
V gene: TRBV6-4
clone size: NA
CDR3 DNA: TGTGCCAGCAGTGACACGAGACTCTCAAATACGCAGTATTTT
CDR3 protein: CASSDTRLSNTQYF

J gene: TRBJ1-3
D gene: NA
V gene: TRBV5-4
clone size: NA
CDR3 DNA: TGTGCCAGCAGCTTGCATGCCAGCTCTGGAAACACCATATATTTT
CDR3 protein: CASSLHASSGNTIYF

J gene: TRBJ2-3
D gene: NA
V gene: TRBV25-1
clone size: NA
CDR3 DNA: TGTGCCAGCAGTGCGCAAACAGATACGCAGTATTTT
CDR3 protein: CASSAQTDTQYF

J gene: TRBJ2-3
D gene: TRBD2
V gene: TRBV5-6
clone size: NA
CDR3 DNA: TGTGCCAGCAGCTTACCGCGACTAGCGGGAGGCACAGATACGCAGTATTTT
CDR3 protein: CASSLPRLAGGTDTQYF

J gene: TRBJ2-1
D gene: TRBD2
V gene: TRBV7-3
clone size: NA
CDR3 DNA: TGTGCCAGCAGCTTAACGACTAGCTCGCTGGGTGAGCAGTTCTTC
CDR3 protein: CASSLTTSSLGEQFF

J gene: TRBJ1-4
D gene: TRBD1
V gene: TRBV5-4
clone size: NA
CDR3 DNA: TGTGCCAGCAGCCTGGGACAGTATGAAAAACTGTTTTTT
CDR3 protein: CASSLGQYEKLFF

J gene: TRBJ1-1
D gene: TRBD1
V gene: TRBV5-6
clone size: NA
CDR3 DNA: TGTGCCAGCAGCGGGGCAGGGGGGAACACTGAAGCTTTCTTT
CDR3 protein: CASSGAGGNTEAFF

J gene: TRBJ2-5
D gene: TRBD1
V gene: TRBV7-8
clone size: NA
CDR3 DNA: TGTGCCAGCAGCCCCGGGACAGGCAAATGGGAGACCCAGTACTTC
CDR3 protein: CASSPGTGKWETQYF

J gene: TRBJ1-2
D gene: TRBD1
V gene: TRBV4-2
clone size: NA
CDR3 DNA: TGTGCCAGCAGCCAAGATGGACAGGGGTGGTATGGCTACACCTTC
CDR3 protein: CASSQDGQGWYGYTF

J gene: TRBJ1-6
D gene: NA
V gene: TRBV12-3/TRBV12-4
clone size: NA
CDR3 DNA: TGTGCCAGCAGTTCCAGGTTAAATTCACCCCTCCACTTT
CDR3 protein: CASSSRLNSPLHF

J gene: TRBJ2-7
D gene: TRBD1
V gene: TRBV27
clone size: NA
CDR3 DNA: TGTGCCAGCAGGCCTGAGTATAGGGACAGCTCCTACGAGCAGTACTTC
CDR3 protein: CASRPEYRDSSYEQYF

J gene: TRBJ2-5
D gene: NA
V gene: TRBV12-2
clone size: NA
CDR3 DNA: TGTGCAAGTCGCTTAGGGGGTGGAGAGACCCAGTACTTC
CDR3 protein: CASRLGGGETQYF

J gene: TRBJ1-2
D gene: TRBD1
V gene: TRBV3-1/TRBV3-2
clone size: once
CDR3 DNA: TGTGCCAGCACTCAGGGGACAGATGGCTACACCTTC
CDR3 protein: CASTQGTDGYTF

J gene: TRBJ2-2
D gene: NA
V gene: TRBV9
clone size: NA
CDR3 DNA: TGTGCCAGCAGCGTAGCTCCGGGCGGGATCGGGGAGCTGTTTTTT
CDR3 protein: CASSVAPGGIGELFF

J gene: TRBJ2-4
D gene: NA
V gene: TRBV7-2
clone size: NA
CDR3 DNA: TGTGCCAGCAGCTTCCCAGGGAACATTCAGTACTTC
CDR3 protein: CASSFPGNIQYF

J gene: TRBJ1-6
D gene: TRBD1
V gene: TRBV9
clone size: NA
CDR3 DNA: TGTGCCAGCAGCGCAGATAGACAGGGGACCAATTCACCCCTCCACTTT
CDR3 protein: CASSADRQGTNSPLHF

J gene: TRBJ1-5
D gene: NA
V gene: TRBV2
clone size: NA
CDR3 DNA: TGTGCCAGCAGTGAGAGTAGCAATCAGCCCCAGCATTTT
CDR3 protein: CASSESSNQPQHF

J gene: TRBJ2-3
D gene: NA
V gene: TRBV7-9
clone size: NA
CDR3 DNA: TGTGCCAGCAGCTCAGCATCTAGCGCAGATACGCAGTATTTT
CDR3 protein: CASSSASSADTQYF

J gene: TRBJ1-4
D gene: NA
V gene: TRBV25-1
clone size: NA
CDR3 DNA: TGTGCCAGCAGCCTTACAGGGACTAATGAAAAACTGTTTTTT
CDR3 protein: CASSLTGTNEKLFF

J gene: TRBJ2-7
D gene: NA
V gene: TRBV24-1
clone size: NA
CDR3 DNA: TGTGCCACCAGTGGGAGGACAGTCTACGAGCAGTACTTC
CDR3 protein: CATSGRTVYEQYF

J gene: TRBJ2-2
D gene: TRBD1
V gene: TRBV18
clone size: NA
CDR3 DNA: TGTGCCAGCTCTACGGACAGGGGTAACACCGGGGAGCTGTTTTTT
CDR3 protein: CASSTDRGNTGELFF

J gene: TRBJ1-2
D gene: TRBD1
V gene: TRBV29-1
clone size: NA
CDR3 DNA: TGCACTTTCTTGGACAGGCCTAACTATGGCTACACCTTC
CDR3 protein: CTFLDRPNYGYTF

J gene: TRBJ2-3
D gene: TRBD2
V gene: TRBV2
clone size: NA
CDR3 DNA: TGTGCCAGCGCGGGACTAGCGGCAGATACGCAGTATTTT
CDR3 protein: CASAGLAADTQYF

J gene: TRBJ2-7
D gene: TRBD1
V gene: TRBV19
clone size: NA
CDR3 DNA: TGTGCCAGTAGTATCGACAGGGGTTACGAGCAGTACTTC
CDR3 protein: CASSIDRGYEQYF

J gene: TRBJ2-3
D gene: NA
V gene: TRBV7-9
clone size: NA
CDR3 DNA: TGTGCCAGTAAGACTTGGCGAGGCCTTCGCACAGATACGCAGTATTTT
CDR3 protein: CASKTWRGLRTDTQYF

J gene: TRBJ1-4
D gene: NA
V gene: TRBV7-9
clone size: NA
CDR3 DNA: TGTGCCAGCAGCGAACGACTCAGTGGCGAAAAACTGTTTTTT
CDR3 protein: CASSERLSGEKLFF

J gene: TRBJ2-1
D gene: NA
V gene: TRBV6-6
clone size: few
CDR3 DNA: TGTGCCAGCATCCATTCCCGGGACTTACACAATGAGCAGTTCTTC
CDR3 protein: CASIHSRDLHNEQFF

J gene: TRBJ2-1
D gene: NA
V gene: TRBV19
clone size: NA
CDR3 DNA: TGTGCCAGTTCGACCCAGACAGGAGGGGATTACAATGAGCAGTTCTTC
CDR3 protein: CASSTQTGGDYNEQFF

J gene: TRBJ2-5
D gene: TRBD1
V gene: TRBV7-7
clone size: NA
CDR3 DNA: TGTGCTAGCAGCTTCGGACAGGGACTCCAAGAGACCCAGTACTTC
CDR3 protein: CASSFGQGLQETQYF

J gene: TRBJ2-5
D gene: NA
V gene: TRBV2
clone size: NA
CDR3 DNA: TGTGCCAGCAGGGACCAATATTCGATGGAGACCCAGTACTTC
CDR3 protein: CASRDQYSMETQYF

J gene: TRBJ2-5
D gene: NA
V gene: TRBV6-5
clone size: NA
CDR3 DNA: TGTGCCAGCTCCACATACGGGGAGACCCAGTACTTC
CDR3 protein: CASSTYGETQYF

J gene: TRBJ1-2
D gene: NA
V gene: TRBV5-1
clone size: NA
CDR3 DNA: TGCGCCAGCAGCTTGGCTCCCCAGGGTAACTATGGCTACACCTTC
CDR3 protein: CASSLAPQGNYGYTF

J gene: TRBJ2-3
D gene: NA
V gene: TRBV19
clone size: NA
CDR3 DNA: TGTGCCAGTCGCGTCGGCGGAAACACAGATACGCAGTATTTT
CDR3 protein: CASRVGGNTDTQYF

J gene: TRBJ1-5
D gene: NA
V gene: TRBV7-2
clone size: few
CDR3 DNA: TGTGCCAGCAGGGCAAGTGGAAGGAATCAGCCCCAGCATTTT
CDR3 protein: CASRASGRNQPQHF

J gene: TRBJ1-1
D gene: NA
V gene: TRBV18
clone size: NA
CDR3 DNA: TGTGCCAGCTCACCAGGGACAGAAGCTTTCTTT
CDR3 protein: CASSPGTEAFF

J gene: TRBJ2-3
D gene: NA
V gene: TRBV12-3/TRBV12-4
clone size: NA
CDR3 DNA: TGTGCCAGCAGTTTGGACACCACAGATACGCAGTATTTT
CDR3 protein: CASSLDTTDTQYF

J gene: TRBJ2-5
D gene: NA
V gene: TRBV12-3/TRBV12-4
clone size: NA
CDR3 DNA: TGTGCCAGCACCCTAGGGGAGACCCAGTACTTC
CDR3 protein: CASTLGETQYF

J gene: TRBJ1-5
D gene: NA
V gene: TRBV30
clone size: NA
CDR3 DNA: TGTGCCTGGAGTGCAAACAGAAATCAGCCCCAGCATTTT
CDR3 protein: CAWSANRNQPQHF

J gene: TRBJ1-1
D gene: TRBD1
V gene: TRBV18
clone size: NA
CDR3 DNA: TGTGCCAGCTCACCCCAAGGGGGCATGAACACTGAAGCTTTCTTT
CDR3 protein: CASSPQGGMNTEAFF